This T cell receptor (beta chain) derives from a study of cytomegalovirus exposure and HLA in healthy donors. Researchers ran the PCR with 60 Vbeta and 13 Jbeta primers. Libraries were prepared by immunoSEQ multiplex PCR; TCRdb keeps only in-frame clonotypes and omits some of them. This sample carries under 250,000 clones, under 85% of them seen once, and the ten largest clones take less than 2%. Per the germline V gene, CDR1 is SNHLY and CDR2 is FYNNEI. The CDR3 is made up of 15 amino acids. The V end was cut by 0 bases, the J end by 7 bases, with 10 bases between. Sequenced: PBMCs. The clonotype comes from a man in his fifties or sixties in good health and CMV-seronegative. The V call is TRBV2, the J call TRBJ1-6; the D is unclear. The DNA of the CDR3 is TGTGCCAGCAGTGAAGCGAGCCAGACAAATTCACCCCTCCACTTT. This codes for CASSEASQTNSPLHF.